Presented here are 10 T cell receptor beta chains from one specimen sequenced in a study of low-dose radiotherapy and immunotherapy resistance in tumors. Regarding time point: before trial treatment. Gene-specific TRAV and TRBV primers were used for first-strand cDNA, covering alpha and beta chains. TCR amplification ran roughly 21 PCR cycles using constant-region and V-primer adapter primers. Via MiXCR, TCRdb re-called the reads, giving one row per CDR3 protein. In the table there are around 99,000 distinct CDR3 sequences, roughly a tenth of which are singletons. The sequencing here drew on PBMCs, taken before treatment. Receptors were obtained from a male donor with prostate cancer.

This clonotype was found many times. The chain recombines TRBV7-2 with TRBJ2-1, with TRBD1 matching over 9 bases. This CDR3 has 14 residues. CDR1 and CDR2 from the germline V gene are SGHTA and FQGNSA. With 6 bases clipped from V and 5 bases from J, the junction kept 5 bases outside the gene matches. CDR3 sequence: CASRRDRAHNEQFF. CDR3 DNA: TGTGCCAGCAGGAGGGACAGGGCCCACAATGAGCAGTTCTTC.

This clonotype appeared many times. The chain employs TRBV10-3 and TRBJ2-2; 8 nucleotides line up with TRBD2. Germline V CDR1 and CDR2: ENHRY, SYGVKD. The CDR3 is 17 amino acids. Unmatched junction bases numbered 11, after V lost 3 bases and J lost 5 bases. The CDR3 loop is CAISDVGAGVGTGELFF. The CDR3 bases are TGTGCCATCAGTGACGTCGGAGCGGGAGTAGGGACCGGGGAGCTGTTTTTT.

This clonotype occurred many times. The J gene is TRBJ2-5, the V gene TRBV7-2; no definite D call. Trimming shortened V by 4 bases and J by 7 bases, and 16 bases separated the two germline ends. In germline, CDR1 is SGHTA, CDR2 FQGNSA. CDR3 length equals 14 residues. In nucleotides, the CDR3 is TGTGCCAGCAGCTCCGATGGAAGCCCGAGGACCCAGTACTTC. Translation: CASSSDGSPRTQYF. Looking up the rest from reference TRBV7-2 and TRBJ2-5 gives the full variable domain: GAGVSQSPSNKVTEKGKDVELRCDPISGHTALYWYRQSLGQGLEFLIYFQGNSAPDKSGLPSDRFSAERTGGSVSTLTIQRTQQEDSAVYLCASSSDGSPRTQYFGPGTRLLVL.

This clonotype was seen at least ten times. This chain joins TRBV2 and TRBJ2-2, with a weak D call TRBD1 (6 bases). Trimming shortened V by 6 bases and J by 7 bases, and 21 bases separated the two germline ends. Germline V gene lookup returns CDR1 SNHLY and CDR2 FYNNEI. This CDR3 contains 16 residues. CDR3 residues: CASSQQGHKNSGELFF. The CDR3 DNA is TGTGCCAGCAGCCAGCAGGGGCATAAAAATAGCGGGGAGCTGTTTTTT.

This clonotype was observed at least ten times. The chain employs TRBV4-3 and TRBJ2-1, with D tentatively TRBD2 (6 bases). V lost 3 bases and J 2 bases, leaving 17 bases between the germline ends. From germline, CDR1 is LGHNA and CDR2 YSLEER. The CDR3 runs to 17 residues. CDR3 residues: CASSQESAGLAYNEQFF. Written as DNA, the CDR3 is TGCGCCAGCAGCCAGGAGTCCGCGGGACTTGCCTACAATGAGCAGTTCTTC.

This clonotype was detected ten times or more. The chain couples TRBV30 to TRBJ1-5, with D possibly matching TRBD1 (5 bases). The CDR3 is made up of 13 amino acids. In germline, CDR1 is GTSNPN, CDR2 SVGIG (reference sequence). Deletions cut 4 bases from V and 1 base from J, with 8 bases between. The CDR3 loop is CAWTGNSNQPQHF. CDR3 coding DNA: TGTGCCTGGACAGGGAACAGCAATCAGCCCCAGCATTTT.

This clonotype was found many times. The rearrangement joins TRBV3-1 to TRBJ1-4; 11 nucleotides line up with TRBD1. Germline V gene data show CDR1 as LGHDT and CDR2 as YNNKEL (reference sequence). V gave up 4 bases and J gave up 2 bases; unmatched junction bases: 6. The CDR3 loop spans 17 amino acids. CDR3 region: CASSLRGTGGTNEKLFF. The CDR3 coding sequence is TGTGCCAGCAGCCTCCGCGGGACAGGGGGTACTAATGAAAAACTGTTTTTT.

There are many counts of this clonotype. V is TRBV2 and J is TRBJ1-1; TRBD1 agrees at 8 bases. V shed 7 bases and J 1 base; nucleotides not matched to a gene: 2. Per germline, CDR1 SNHLY and CDR2 FYNNEI. CDR3 length equals 13 residues. The DNA for the CDR3 is TGTGCCAGCACTGGACAGGGGAACACTGAAGCTTTCTTT. Its translation is CASTGQGNTEAFF. Full variable domain (rest looked up from reference TRBV2 and TRBJ1-1): EPEVTQTPSHQVTQMGQEVILRCVPISNHLYFYWYRQILGQKVEFLVSFYNNEISEKSEIFDDQFSVERPDGSNFTLKIRSTKLEDSAMYFCASTGQGNTEAFFGQGTRLTVV.

With respect to this clonotype: One base separates it from a far larger clone, so it is likely a read error. V usage is TRBV21-1 and J usage is TRBJ2-3. The DNA end is a closer match to TRBJ2-5, so the J assignment may be wrong. TRBV21-1 is an annotated pseudogene. The CDR3 is 19 residues long. CDR3 sequence (DNA): TGTGCCAGCAGCACCCATGGACGGAACCGGTCAAAGTCAAAAGAGACCCAGTACTTC. Translated, it gives CASSTHGRNRSKSKETQYF.

V gene TRBV5-1 combines with J gene TRBJ2-6; a weak D match, TRBD1 (6 bases). This CDR3 is 17 amino acids long. Looked up from germline, CDR1 is SGHRS and CDR2 is YFSETQ. Trimming stripped 5 bases from V and 2 bases from J, with 17 bases between. CDR3 sequence reads: CASSPGTSSPGANVLTF. The CDR3 region has the DNA TGCGCCAGCAGTCCCGGGACATCCTCTCCTGGGGCCAACGTCCTGACTTTC. The whole variable domain, filled in from reference TRBV5-1 and TRBJ2-6, reads KAGVTQTPRYLIKTRGQQVTLSCSPISGHRSVSWYQQTPGQGLQFLFEYFSETQRNKGNFPGRFSGRQFSNSRSEMNVSTLELGDSALYLCASSPGTSSPGANVLTFGAGSRLTVL.